The 5 T cell receptor beta chains reported below all come from one sample, sequenced in a study of blood T cell repertoires in COVID-19. Generated by immunoSEQ multiplex PCR, the TCRdb table keeps only in-frame clones and is missing some. There are around 300,000 clones in the sample; 91% occur only once, and approximately 2.1% lies in the top ten. The sample consisted of peripheral blood. The receptors here all came from a woman in her twenties or thirties with COVID-19, enrolled during active disease.

A word on this clone: One end of the junction does not line up with germline, which may come from a read error. CDR3 sequence reads: CASSTRTSGRAYDEQFF. CDR3 DNA: TGTGCCAGCAGTACCCGGACTAGCGGGAGGGCCTACGATGAGCAGTTCTTC. The J gene is TRBJ2-1, the V gene TRBV25-1, with TRBD2 matching 15 bases. The CDR3 totals 17 residues. CDR1 MGHDK and CDR2 SYGVNS come from the germline V gene. Supplemented by reference TRBV25-1 and TRBJ2-1, the full variable domain reads EADIYQTPRYLVIGTGKKITLECSQTMGHDKMYWYQQDPGMELHLIHYSYGVNSTEKGDLSSESTVSRIRTEHFPLTLESARPSHTSQYLCASSTRTSGRAYDEQFFGPGTRLTVL.

This clone was seen just once. V gene TRBV30 combines with J gene TRBJ1-3; possible D gene TRBD1, 5 bases. V lost 2 bases, J lost 5 bases, and 13 bases lay in between. The CDR3 is made up of 14 amino acids. Germline V gene data show CDR1 as GTSNPN and CDR2 as SVGIG (reference sequence). As DNA, the CDR3 is TGTGCCTGGAGTAAGGCAGGGTATCGAAACACCATATATTTT. It translates to CAWSKAGYRNTIYF.

The chain links TRBV14 to TRBJ2-5; 10 nucleotides align to TRBD2. This CDR3 contains 15 residues. V shed 4 bases, J shed 2 bases, and the junction held 4 bases outside the gene matches. Germline V gives CDR1 SGHDN, CDR2 FVKESK. CDR3 sequence (DNA): TGTGCCAGCAGCCTCGGACTAGCGGTACAAGAGACCCAGTACTTC. Amino acids: CASSLGLAVQETQYF. Filled out from reference TRBV14 and TRBJ2-5, the complete variable domain reads EAGVTQFPSHSVIEKGQTVTLRCDPISGHDNLYWYRRVMGKEIKFLLHFVKESKQDESGMPNNRFLAERTGGTYSTLKVQPAELEDSGVYFCASSLGLAVQETQYFGPGTRLLVL.

This clone has only one observation. This sequence joins TRBV27 and TRBJ1-1; no reliable D call. This CDR3 is 13 amino acids long. Trimming left V 5 bases short and J 7 bases short, with 14 bases between. Germline V gene sequence: CDR1 MNHEY, CDR2 SMNVEV (reference sequence). The CDR3 DNA is TGTGCCAGCAGTCCCAGGTACCCCCTTGAAGCTTTCTTT. Residues: CASSPRYPLEAFF.

This chain uses TRBV7-7 with TRBJ2-1; 8 nucleotides align to TRBD2. The germline V gene has CDR1 SSHAT and CDR2 FNYEAQ (reference sequence). The CDR3 sequence is 15 residues long. The V and J ends lost 0 bases and 7 bases, in that order; junction bases with no gene match: 5. The CDR3 is CASSLAAGVGNEQFF. CDR3 nucleotides: TGTGCCAGCAGCTTAGCAGCGGGAGTAGGGAATGAGCAGTTCTTC.